The TCR beta chain described here comes from a study of post-analysis software for immune sequencing data. Study background: The disease courses covered relapsing-remitting, secondary progressive and progressive-relapsing multiple sclerosis. The study, taken as a whole, reports: Under the F measure, samples that were prepared in one batch clustered strongly together. Controls showed significantly higher normalized Chao1 diversity than did multiple sclerosis patients. Compared with controls, patients had more of roughly five TRBV segments, including TRBV5-6, TRBV5-1 and TRBV20-1.

On this clonotype: The antigen remains unidentified.

Unique molecular identifiers were present in the TCR beta cDNA libraries. It was from approximately 0.91 to 9.4 million T cells that approximately 500,000 cDNA molecules came. A single record per CDR3 protein comes from TCRdb applying MiXCR to the PCR reads. The sample carries approximately 660,000 distinct CDR3 sequences, roughly three fifths recorded once. This CDR3 comprises 16 residues. Trimming took 4 bases from V and 3 from J; bases not matched to a gene: 4. Germline V gives CDR1 ENHRY, CDR2 SYGVKD. This chain uses TRBV10-3 with TRBJ2-1; 12 nucleotides match TRBD2. The source is a girl aged 2-10 years with multiple sclerosis. Specimen: blood. CDR3 in DNA: TGTGCCATCAGTGGTACGACTAGCGGGGGCTACAATGAGCAGTTCTTC. Protein product: CAISGTTSGGYNEQFF.